Included here is one TCR beta chain sequence, with context. Its specificity is not known. These data belong to a study of CD8 T cells in ankylosing spondylitis. Using quantitative 5'-RACE with molecular barcodes, the authors made TCR beta libraries. Using its own MiXCR run on the 5' RACE reads, TCRdb lists one record per CDR3 protein. The sample includes some 350,000 distinct CDR3 sequences, roughly 15% of them seen just once. The study, taken as a whole, reports: Researchers reportedly found disease-linked clones significantly enriched in matched ankylosing spondylitis synovial fluid.

Germline V gene lookup returns CDR1 DFQATT and CDR2 SNEGSKA (reference sequence). The CDR3 extends over 14 amino acids. The clonotype comes from a male donor with ankylosing spondylitis or in good health (not recorded which). Source material: blood, either unsorted or a sorted T cell fraction (not recorded which). J is TRBJ2-3 and V is TRBV20-1; D call uncertain. CDR3 sequence: CISGPTLRTDTQYF. CDR3 nucleotides: TGCATCTCGGGCCCTACCCTCCGGACAGATACGCAGTATTTT.